This entry features one TCR beta chain sequence. This specimen belongs to a study of CD8+ T cells in alopecia areata. Reverse transcription of extracted RNA yielded cDNA, which provided the sequencing template. Only in-frame clones appear in the TCRdb table, and some are missing; sequencing was by immunoSEQ multiplex PCR. The sample shows about 180,000 clones, approximately 49% of them seen only once. Treatment here: oral pan-JAK inhibitor, 5-10 mg twice daily. CDR3 length: 13 residues. Germline assignment: CDR1 MNHEY and CDR2 SVGAGI. Trimming took off 7 bases at V and 4 bases at J, with 13 bases between the two ends.

The chain uses TRBV6-5 and TRBJ2-5; no clear D. This clonotype was sampled from a human donor with alopecia areata. Specimen: CD8+ T cells sorted from blood, collected around week 52, from a patient treated with tofacitinib. For the CDR3, the DNA is TGTGCCAGCACCCCCGGCGGTGCAGAGACCCAGTACTTC. It specifies CASTPGGAETQYF.